These 15 T cell receptor beta chains came from one sample sequenced in a study of blood T cell repertoires in COVID-19. The repertoire was sequenced with immunoSEQ multiplex PCR; TCRdb's copy has only in-frame clones and lacks some. This table holds about 270,000 clones, approximately 88% found once. Sequencing was done on a sample of PBMCs or T cells enriched from blood (not recorded which). The receptors stem from a woman in her 30s who had recovered from COVID-19.

The gene calls are TRBV27 and TRBJ1-2, with a possible D match to TRBD1 (5 bases). V lost 3 bases to trimming and J lost 4 bases, with 18 bases between them. There are 16 residues in the CDR3. The germline V gene has CDR1 MNHEY and CDR2 SMNVEV (reference sequence). CDR3 loop: CASSFSRAAGLYGYTF. CDR3 DNA: TGTGCCAGCAGTTTCAGCAGGGCAGCCGGGCTCTATGGCTACACCTTC.

The chain employs TRBV7-9 and TRBJ2-7; TRBD2 matches at 10 bases. The CDR3 is made up of 15 amino acids. Germline lookup yields CDR1 SEHNR and CDR2 FQNEAQ (reference sequence). Germline trimming cut 3 bases from V and 3 bases from J; bases unmatched to any gene: 5. The CDR3 nucleotides read TGTGCCAGCAGCTTTCCCCTAGCGGGAGACTACGAGCAGTACTTC. Amino acid sequence: CASSFPLAGDYEQYF.

V is TRBV4-3 and J is TRBJ1-5, with 10 bases lining up with TRBD1. The CDR3 runs to 16 residues. The germline V gene has CDR1 LGHNA and CDR2 YSLEER. Losses at the gene ends were 0 bases for V and 5 bases for J; bases not matched to a gene: 4. CDR3 region: CASSQDSGTGDQPQHF. The DNA for the CDR3 is TGCGCCAGCAGCCAAGACTCGGGGACAGGGGATCAGCCCCAGCATTTT.

The chain combines TRBV4-2 with TRBJ1-1, with a weak D call TRBD1 (5 bases). Germline-derived CDR1 and CDR2 are LGHNA and YNFKEQ. There are 14 residues in the CDR3. V shed 0 bases and J shed 11 bases, with 16 bases lying between them. In nucleotides, the CDR3 is TGTGCCAGCAGCCAAGATCCAAACAGTGGGGGGGCTTTCTTT. Translating gives CASSQDPNSGGAFF.

This clone was counted a few times. This chain links TRBV6-4 with TRBJ1-4; 8 positions agree with TRBD1. The CDR3 has 20 amino acids. CDR1 is MRHNA, CDR2 SNTAGT, per germline. V shed 7 bases and J 6 bases; nucleotides not matched to a gene: 25. The CDR3 is CASNCKGTGEGDVWYEKLFF. Here the CDR3 DNA reads TGTGCCAGCAACTGCAAAGGGACAGGTGAGGGGGACGTTTGGTATGAAAAACTGTTTTTT.

This clone was counted between two and nine times. This sequence joins TRBV6-5 and TRBJ1-2; D perhaps matches TRBD1 (5 bases). CDR3 length: 15 amino acids. The germline V and J ends were trimmed by 5 bases and 4 bases, with 17 bases remaining between them. Per the germline V gene, CDR1 is MNHEY and CDR2 is SVGAGI. The CDR3 loop is CASSRRTQAAYGYTF. The CDR3 DNA reads as TGTGCCAGCAGTCGACGAACACAGGCGGCCTATGGCTACACCTTC.

This rearrangement joins TRBV18 to TRBJ2-5; 10 nucleotides align to TRBD1. Germline loops: CDR1 KGHSH, CDR2 LQKENI. This CDR3 has 16 amino acids. Unmatched junction bases numbered 10, after V lost 4 bases and J lost 5 bases. The CDR3 loop reads CASSRTPGQGIETQYF. The CDR3 bases are TGTGCCAGCTCACGCACCCCGGGACAGGGGATTGAGACCCAGTACTTC. Full variable domain (remainder filled in from reference TRBV18 and TRBJ2-5): NAGVMQNPRHLVRRRGQEARLRCSPMKGHSHVYWYRQLPEEGLKFMVYLQKENIIDESGMPKERFSAEFPKEGPSILRIQQVVRGDSAAYFCASSRTPGQGIETQYFGPGTRLLVL.

This clone was detected only once. The V call is TRBV13, the J call TRBJ2-3; 9 nucleotides line up with TRBD2. The germline V gene has CDR1 PRHDT and CDR2 FYEKMQ (reference sequence). The J segment lost 10 bases and the V segment lost 2 bases, leaving 13 bases of the junction unmatched. This CDR3 contains 16 residues. This CDR3 is CASSLFLASGAGAQYF. In DNA, the CDR3 is TGTGCCAGCAGCTTATTCTTGGCTAGCGGGGCGGGGGCGCAGTATTTT.

This clone occurred a few times. The V call is TRBV6-4, the J call TRBJ2-3, with 8 bases aligning to TRBD2. V lost 4 bases and J lost 2; bases outside the gene matches: 5. This CDR3 comprises 15 residues. Per the germline V gene, CDR1 is MRHNA and CDR2 is SNTAGT. In nucleotides, the CDR3 is TGTGCCAGCAGTGTCTTTAGCGGGACCACAGATACGCAGTATTTT. It codes for CASSVFSGTTDTQYF.

The chain couples TRBV6-5 to TRBJ2-5; a possible D gene is TRBD1 (5 bases). The germline CDR1 and CDR2 sequences are MNHEY and SVGAGI. This CDR3 comprises 13 residues. V lost 10 bases and J 1 base, leaving 13 bases between the germline ends. In DNA form, the CDR3 reads TGTGCCACCGCCTGGGGCCTCCAAGAGACCCAGTACTTC. Translation: CATAWGLQETQYF.

This chain connects TRBV27 to TRBJ1-5, with D maybe TRBD1 (5 bases). Trimming left V 8 bases short and J 3 bases short, with 14 bases between. The germline V gene encodes CDR1 MNHEY and CDR2 SMNVEV (reference sequence). The CDR3 has 14 amino acids. The CDR3 bases are TGTGCCAGCGGGCTGTGGGGCCTCAATCAGCCCCAGCATTTT. It encodes CASGLWGLNQPQHF.

The chain recombines TRBV5-1 with TRBJ2-3; tentative D call: TRBD2 (5 bases). Looked up from germline, CDR1 is SGHRS and CDR2 is YFSETQ. V shed 7 bases and J shed 0 bases, with 15 bases lying between them. The CDR3 is 15 residues long. The CDR3 reads CASRETTSSTDTQYF. The DNA of the CDR3 is TGCGCCAGCCGAGAGACTACTTCTAGCACAGATACGCAGTATTTT.

This clone was picked up a small number of times. V is TRBV6-6 and J is TRBJ1-5; possibly TRBD1 for D (6 bases). Per the germline V gene, CDR1 is MNHNY and CDR2 is SVGAGI (reference sequence). Trimming pared 5 bases from V and 2 bases from J, leaving 25 bases between. The length of the CDR3 is 19 residues. The CDR3 DNA follows: TGTGCCAGCAGTCTATCTCGGGTAGGGGGGGCTACTGGCAATCAGCCCCAGCATTTT. Its protein product is CASSLSRVGGATGNQPQHF.

The rearrangement links TRBV13 to TRBJ2-5; D may be TRBD1 (6 bases). V was clipped by 8 bases and J by 5 bases, with 18 bases between them. Germline V lookup: CDR1 PRHDT, CDR2 FYEKMQ (reference sequence). The CDR3 has 14 amino acids. The CDR3 DNA is TGTGCCAGCTCCCCAATCTGGGGACACGAGACCCAGTACTTC. Protein sequence: CASSPIWGHETQYF.

This chain joins TRBV24-1 and TRBJ1-5; a possible D gene is TRBD1 (6 bases). From germline, CDR1 is KGHDR and CDR2 SFDVKD. Deletions cut 2 bases from V and 4 bases from J, with 8 bases between. The CDR3 extends over 14 amino acids. The CDR3 is CATSDWTENQPQHF. The CDR3 nucleotides are TGTGCCACCAGTGATTGGACAGAAAATCAGCCCCAGCATTTT.